This TCR beta chain derives from a study of response to subunit inactivated influenza vaccine (dated by TCRdb to the late 2010s). With respect to the entire study: Deep quantitative profiling of the T cell receptor repertoire was used in the study to follow responses to a trivalent subunit inactivated influenza vaccine. Beyond this particular receptor, the publication reports: The authors proposed that each seasonal influenza vaccination may bring in only a limited number of new T cells.

The germline V gene gives CDR1 as LGHNA and CDR2 as YNFKEQ. V trim: 2 bases; J trim: 0 bases; unmatched bases: 3. The CDR3 has 16 amino acids, counting the end cysteine and phenylalanine. The read is trimmed to its CDR3 DNA, 48 bases read in frame from base 1. In this sample, this clonotype turned up a few times. Its target antigen remains unknown. Nothing much larger sits one base from this clone, and base qualities are not available. Receptors were amplified or captured by RT-PCR. Sequencing was carried out with an Illumina HiSeq 2500. In-frame beta chains were kept once TCRdb had trimmed the public reads at Q25 with fastp and called clones with MiXCR. A single entry per CDR3 protein holds the most common genes and DNA from its merged rows. The table for this sample lists 600,000 to 850,000 distinct CDR3 sequences; 14% of them were counted only once. 7.5% to 8% of the sample is in the top ten clones.

The TCR was taken from a man over 45 who received an inactivated influenza vaccine. Donor details come from another sample of the same person, matched by shared clones. The sequence links TRBV4-2 to TRBJ2-3, with TRBD2 matching 9 junction bases. The sample was PBMCs from blood, taken 14 to 15 days before vaccination. The CDR3: CASSQKTSGSTDTQYF. At the DNA level, the sequence is TGTGCCAGCAGCCAAAAGACTAGCGGAAGCACAGATACGCAGTATTTT.